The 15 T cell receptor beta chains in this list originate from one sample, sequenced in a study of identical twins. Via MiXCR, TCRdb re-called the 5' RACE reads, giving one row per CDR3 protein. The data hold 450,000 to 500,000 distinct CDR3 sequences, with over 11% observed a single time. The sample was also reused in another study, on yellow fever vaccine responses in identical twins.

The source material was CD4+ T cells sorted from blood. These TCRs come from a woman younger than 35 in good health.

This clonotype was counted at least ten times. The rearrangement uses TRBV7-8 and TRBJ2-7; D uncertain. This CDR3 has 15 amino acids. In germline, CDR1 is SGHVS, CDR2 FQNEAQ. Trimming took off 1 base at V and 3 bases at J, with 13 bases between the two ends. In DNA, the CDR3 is TGTGCCAGCAGCTTAGGATTAGTGGGGTTCTACGAGCAGTACTTC. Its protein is CASSLGLVGFYEQYF.

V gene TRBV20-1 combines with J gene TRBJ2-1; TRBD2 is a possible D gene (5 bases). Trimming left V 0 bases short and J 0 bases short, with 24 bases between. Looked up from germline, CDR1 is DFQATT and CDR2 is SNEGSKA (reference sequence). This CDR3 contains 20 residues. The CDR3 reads CSARDLGSKDYTRSYNEQFF. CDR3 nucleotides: TGCAGTGCTAGAGATCTGGGGTCGAAAGACTATACCCGCTCCTACAATGAGCAGTTCTTC.

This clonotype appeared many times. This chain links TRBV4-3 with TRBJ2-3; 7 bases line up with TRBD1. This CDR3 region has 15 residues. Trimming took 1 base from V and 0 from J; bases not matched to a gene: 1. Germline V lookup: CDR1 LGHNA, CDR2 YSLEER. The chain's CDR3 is CASSQGTGSTDTQYF. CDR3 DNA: TGCGCCAGCAGCCAAGGGACAGGAAGCACAGATACGCAGTATTTT.

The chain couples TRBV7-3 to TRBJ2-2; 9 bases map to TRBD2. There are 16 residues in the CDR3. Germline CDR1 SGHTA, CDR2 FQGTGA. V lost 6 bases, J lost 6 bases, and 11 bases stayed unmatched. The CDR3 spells CASRGQTGTSPGELFF. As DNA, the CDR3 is TGTGCCAGCAGGGGGCAGACCGGGACTAGCCCCGGGGAGCTGTTTTTT.

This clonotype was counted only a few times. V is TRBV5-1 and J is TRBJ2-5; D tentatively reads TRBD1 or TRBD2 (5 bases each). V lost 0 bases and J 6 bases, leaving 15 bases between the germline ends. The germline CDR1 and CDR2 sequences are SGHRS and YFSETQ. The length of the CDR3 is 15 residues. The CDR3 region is CASSLVGTEVQTQYF. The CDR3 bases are TGCGCCAGCAGCTTGGTGGGGACCGAGGTCCAGACCCAGTACTTC.

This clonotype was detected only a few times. CDR3 DNA sequence: TGTGCCAGCAGCTTGGCGGTGTCCCCCTACAATGAGCAGTTCTTC. This gives the protein CASSLAVSPYNEQFF. The chain has TRBV5-6 and TRBJ2-1; no firm D call. Trimming shortened V by 0 bases and J by 2 bases, and 9 bases separated the two germline ends. In germline, CDR1 is SGHDT, CDR2 YYEEEE. The CDR3 has 15 residues.

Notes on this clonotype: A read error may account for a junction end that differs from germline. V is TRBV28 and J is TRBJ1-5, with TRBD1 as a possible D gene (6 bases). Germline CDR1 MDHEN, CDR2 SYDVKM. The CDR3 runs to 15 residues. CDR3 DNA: TGTGCCAGCAGTTTATCGGGGACAAGCCATCAGACCCAGCATTTT. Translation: CASSLSGTSHQTQHF.

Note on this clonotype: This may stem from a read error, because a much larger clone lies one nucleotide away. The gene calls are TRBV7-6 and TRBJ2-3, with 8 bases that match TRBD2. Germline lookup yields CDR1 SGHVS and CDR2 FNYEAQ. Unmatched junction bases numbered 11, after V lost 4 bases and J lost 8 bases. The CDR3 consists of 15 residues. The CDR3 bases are TGTGCCAGCAGCTCGGGACTAGTTTCCCAAGGTACGCAGTATTTT. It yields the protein CASSSGLVSQGTQYF.

CDR3 DNA sequence: TGTGCCAGCAGCTCCGCACCAGATACGCAGTATTTT. Residues: CASSSAPDTQYF. The V call is TRBV7-9, the J call TRBJ2-3, with D unresolved. V lost 4 bases and J 4 bases, leaving 6 bases between the germline ends. CDR3 length: 12 residues. In germline, CDR1 is SEHNR, CDR2 FQNEAQ (reference sequence).

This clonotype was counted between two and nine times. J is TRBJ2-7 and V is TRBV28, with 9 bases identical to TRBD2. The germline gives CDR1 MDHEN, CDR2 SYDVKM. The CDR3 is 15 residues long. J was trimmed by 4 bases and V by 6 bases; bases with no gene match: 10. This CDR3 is CASSYSGSQRYEQYF. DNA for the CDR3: TGTGCCAGCAGCTATAGCGGGAGTCAACGATACGAGCAGTACTTC.

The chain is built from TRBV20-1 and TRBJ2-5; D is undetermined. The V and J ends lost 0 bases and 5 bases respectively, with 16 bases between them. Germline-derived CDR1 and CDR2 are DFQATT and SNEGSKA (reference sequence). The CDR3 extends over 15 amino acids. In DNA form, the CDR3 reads TGCAGTGCTAGAGATAGGCCGCGACCCCGGGAGACCCAGTACTTC. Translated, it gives CSARDRPRPRETQYF.

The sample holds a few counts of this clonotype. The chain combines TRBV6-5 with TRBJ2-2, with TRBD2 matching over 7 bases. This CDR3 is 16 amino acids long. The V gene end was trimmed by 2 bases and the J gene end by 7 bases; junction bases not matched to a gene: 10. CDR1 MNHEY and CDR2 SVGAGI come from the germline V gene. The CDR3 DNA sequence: TGTGCCAGCAGTTACCGGCGGGAGTCCTTTGGCGGGGAGCTGTTTTTT. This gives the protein CASSYRRESFGGELFF.

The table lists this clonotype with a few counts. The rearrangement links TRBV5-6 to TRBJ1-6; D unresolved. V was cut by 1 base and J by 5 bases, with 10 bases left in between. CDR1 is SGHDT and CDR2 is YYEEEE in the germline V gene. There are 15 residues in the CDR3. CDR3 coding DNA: TGTGCCAGCAGCTTGAGAGGGTGGAATAATTCACCCCTCCACTTT. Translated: CASSLRGWNNSPLHF.

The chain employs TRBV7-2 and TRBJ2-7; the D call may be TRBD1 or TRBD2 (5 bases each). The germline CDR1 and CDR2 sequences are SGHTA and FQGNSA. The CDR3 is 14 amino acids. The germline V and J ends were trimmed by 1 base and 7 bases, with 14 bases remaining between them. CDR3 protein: CASSLVRGVTEQYF. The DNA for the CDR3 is TGTGCCAGCAGCTTAGTAAGGGGAGTGACGGAGCAGTACTTC.

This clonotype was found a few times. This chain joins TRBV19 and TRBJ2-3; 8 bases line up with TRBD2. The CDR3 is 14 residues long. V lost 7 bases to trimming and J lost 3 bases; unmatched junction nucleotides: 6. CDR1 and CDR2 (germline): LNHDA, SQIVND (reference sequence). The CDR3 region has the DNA TGTGCCAGTACTCAGAGCGGGAGTACAGATACGCAGTATTTT. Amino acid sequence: CASTQSGSTDTQYF.